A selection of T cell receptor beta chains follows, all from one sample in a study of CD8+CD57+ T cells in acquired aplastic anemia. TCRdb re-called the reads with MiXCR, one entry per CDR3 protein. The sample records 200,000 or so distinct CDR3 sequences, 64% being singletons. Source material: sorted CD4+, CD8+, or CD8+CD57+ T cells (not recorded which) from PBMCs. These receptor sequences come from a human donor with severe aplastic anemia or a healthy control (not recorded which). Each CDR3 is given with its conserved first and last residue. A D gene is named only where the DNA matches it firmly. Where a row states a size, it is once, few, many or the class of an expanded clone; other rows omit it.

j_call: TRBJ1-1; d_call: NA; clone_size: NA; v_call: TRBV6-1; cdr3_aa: CASSEGIEAFF; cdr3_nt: TGTGCCAGCAGTGAGGGGATTGAAGCTTTCTTT
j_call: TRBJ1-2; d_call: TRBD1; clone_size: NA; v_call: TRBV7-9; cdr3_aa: CASSLVTGDNYGHTF; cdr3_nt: TGTGCCAGCAGCTTAGTCACAGGGGATAACTATGGCCACACCTTC
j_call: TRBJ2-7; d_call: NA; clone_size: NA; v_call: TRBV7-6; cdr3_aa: CASSLATYEQYF; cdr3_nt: TGTGCCAGCAGTTTAGCGACCTACGAGCAGTACTTC
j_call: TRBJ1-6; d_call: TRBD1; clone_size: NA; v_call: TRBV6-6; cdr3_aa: CASTSQGMYSPLHF; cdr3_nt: TGTGCCAGCACCTCACAGGGGATGTATTCACCCCTCCACTTT
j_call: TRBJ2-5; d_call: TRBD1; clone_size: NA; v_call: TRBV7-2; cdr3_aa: CASRSGTGEDQPQYF; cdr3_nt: TGTGCCAGCAGATCCGGGACAGGGGAAGATCAGCCCCAGTACTTC
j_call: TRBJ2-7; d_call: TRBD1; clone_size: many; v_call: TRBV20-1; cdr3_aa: CSARGDRESYYEQYF; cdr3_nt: TGCAGTGCTAGAGGGGACAGGGAGAGCTACTACGAGCAGTACTTC
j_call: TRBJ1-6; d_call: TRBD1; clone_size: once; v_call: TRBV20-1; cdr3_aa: CSARRGQSTSPLHF; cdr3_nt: TGCAGTGCTAGGAGGGGACAGAGTACTTCACCCCTCCACTTT
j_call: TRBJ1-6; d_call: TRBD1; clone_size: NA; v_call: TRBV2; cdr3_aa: CASRPTGVNSPLHF; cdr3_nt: TGTGCCAGCAGGCCCACAGGGGTTAATTCACCCCTCCACTTT
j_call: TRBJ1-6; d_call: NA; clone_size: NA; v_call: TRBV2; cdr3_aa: CASGPEFSPLHF; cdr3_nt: TGTGCCAGCGGGCCGGAATTCTCACCCCTCCACTTT
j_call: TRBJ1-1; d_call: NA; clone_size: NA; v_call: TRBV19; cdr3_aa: CASSILQGGTEAFF; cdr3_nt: TGTGCCAGTAGTATCTTACAGGGTGGAACTGAAGCTTTCTTT
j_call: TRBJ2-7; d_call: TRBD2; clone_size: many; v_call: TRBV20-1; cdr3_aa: CSARDLASGASYEQYF; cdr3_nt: TGCAGTGCTAGAGATCTCGCTAGCGGGGCATCCTACGAGCAGTACTTC
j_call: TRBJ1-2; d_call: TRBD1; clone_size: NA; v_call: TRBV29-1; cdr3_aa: CSVEPGTGNGYTF; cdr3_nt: TGCAGCGTGGAACCCGGGACAGGGAATGGCTACACCTTC
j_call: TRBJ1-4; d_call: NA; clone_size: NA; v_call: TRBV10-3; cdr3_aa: CAISESGSLAEPFF; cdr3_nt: TGTGCCATCAGTGAGTCGGGCAGCCTGGCAGAACCGTTTTTT
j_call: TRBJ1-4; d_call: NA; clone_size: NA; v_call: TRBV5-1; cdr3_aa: CASSLAINRAVNEKLFF; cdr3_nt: TGCGCCAGCAGCTTGGCCATAAACAGGGCCGTTAATGAAAAACTGTTTTTT
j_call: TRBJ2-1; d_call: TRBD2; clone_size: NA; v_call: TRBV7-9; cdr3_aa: CASSTWEGTYNEQFF; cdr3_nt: TGTGCCAGCAGCACTTGGGAGGGTACCTACAATGAGCAGTTCTTC
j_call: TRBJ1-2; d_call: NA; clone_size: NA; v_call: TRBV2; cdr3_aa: CASGRGDGYTF; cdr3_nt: TGTGCCAGCGGTAGGGGGGATGGCTACACCTTC
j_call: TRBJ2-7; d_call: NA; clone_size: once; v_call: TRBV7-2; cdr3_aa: CASSLVGGFYEQYF; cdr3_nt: TGTGCCAGCAGCTTGGTAGGTGGATTCTACGAGCAGTACTTC
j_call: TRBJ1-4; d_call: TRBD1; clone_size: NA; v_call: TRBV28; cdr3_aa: CASRARTGIEKLFF; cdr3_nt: TGTGCCAGCAGGGCCAGGACAGGGATCGAAAAACTGTTTTTT
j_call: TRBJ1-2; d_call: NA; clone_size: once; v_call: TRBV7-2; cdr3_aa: CASSLASGWGFTF; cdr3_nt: TGTGCCAGCAGCTTAGCATCCGGGTGGGGTTTCACCTTC
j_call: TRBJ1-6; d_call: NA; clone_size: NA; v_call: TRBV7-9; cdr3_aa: CASSLWTVNSPLHF; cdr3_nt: TGTGCCAGCAGCTTGTGGACGGTTAATTCACCCCTCCACTTT
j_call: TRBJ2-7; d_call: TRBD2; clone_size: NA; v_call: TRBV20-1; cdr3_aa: CSALAGNSYEQYF; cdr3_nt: TGCAGTGCACTAGCGGGCAACTCCTACGAGCAGTACTTC
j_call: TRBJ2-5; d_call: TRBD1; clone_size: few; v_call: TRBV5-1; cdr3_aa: CASSLTGAAETQYF; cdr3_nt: TGCGCCAGCAGCTTGACAGGGGCAGCGGAGACCCAGTACTTC
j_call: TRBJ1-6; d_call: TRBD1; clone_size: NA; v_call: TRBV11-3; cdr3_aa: CASSDRGLSNSPLHF; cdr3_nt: TGTGCCAGCAGCGACAGGGGGCTGAGTAATTCACCCCTCCACTTT
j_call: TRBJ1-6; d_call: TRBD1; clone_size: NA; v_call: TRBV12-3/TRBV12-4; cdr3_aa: CASRDRVGSPLHF; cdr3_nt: TGTGCCAGTAGAGACAGGGTTGGATCACCCCTCCACTTT
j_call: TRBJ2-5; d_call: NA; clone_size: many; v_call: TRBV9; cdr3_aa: CASSVDPSQETQYF; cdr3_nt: TGTGCCAGCAGCGTAGATCCCAGCCAAGAGACCCAGTACTTC
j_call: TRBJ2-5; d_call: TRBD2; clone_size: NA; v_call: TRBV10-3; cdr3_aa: CAISLAGGRETQYF; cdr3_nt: TGTGCCATCTCCCTAGCGGGAGGGAGAGAGACCCAGTACTTC
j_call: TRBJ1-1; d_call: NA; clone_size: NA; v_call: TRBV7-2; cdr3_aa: CASRYNTNTEAFF; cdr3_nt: TGTGCCAGCCGCTATAACACGAACACTGAAGCTTTCTTT
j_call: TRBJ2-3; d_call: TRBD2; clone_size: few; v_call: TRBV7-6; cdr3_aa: CASSFISGRRTDTQYF; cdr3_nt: TGTGCCAGCAGCTTCATTAGCGGGAGGAGAACAGATACGCAGTATTTT
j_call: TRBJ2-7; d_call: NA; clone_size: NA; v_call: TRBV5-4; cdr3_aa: CASSLSWGREQYF; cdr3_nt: TGTGCCAGCAGCTTAAGTTGGGGGCGCGAGCAGTACTTC
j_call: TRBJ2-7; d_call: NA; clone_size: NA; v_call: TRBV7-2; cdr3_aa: CASSFRLSSYEQYF; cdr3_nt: TGTGCCAGCAGCTTCAGACTGAGCTCCTACGAGCAGTACTTC
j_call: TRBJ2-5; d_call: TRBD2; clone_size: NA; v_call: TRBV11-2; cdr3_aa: CASSLDLGGGGETQYF; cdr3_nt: TGTGCCAGCAGCTTAGACTTAGGCGGGGGGGGTGAGACCCAGTACTTC
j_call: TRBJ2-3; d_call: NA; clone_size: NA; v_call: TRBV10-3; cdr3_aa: CAINPGDTDTQCF; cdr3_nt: TGTGCCATCAATCCGGGGGACACAGATACGCAGTGTTTT
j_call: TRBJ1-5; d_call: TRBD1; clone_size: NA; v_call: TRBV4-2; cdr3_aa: CASSPLGQGLNQPQHF; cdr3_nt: TGTGCCAGCAGCCCTTTGGGACAGGGCCTCAATCAGCCCCAGCATTTT
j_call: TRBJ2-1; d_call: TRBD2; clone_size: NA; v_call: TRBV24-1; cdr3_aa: CATSDPTSGRPYYNEQFF; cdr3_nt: TGTGCCACCAGTGATCCAACTAGCGGGAGACCCTACTACAATGAGCAGTTCTTC
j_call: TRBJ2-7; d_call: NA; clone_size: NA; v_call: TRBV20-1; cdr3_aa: CSAKSEQYF; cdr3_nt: TGCAGTGCTAAATCCGAGCAGTACTTC
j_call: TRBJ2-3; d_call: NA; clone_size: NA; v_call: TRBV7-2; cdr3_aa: CASSLFRSGLSTDTRYF; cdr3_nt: TGTGCCAGCAGCTTATTTCGTAGTGGACTAAGCACAGATACGCGGTATTTT
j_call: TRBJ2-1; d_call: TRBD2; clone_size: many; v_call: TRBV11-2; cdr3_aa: CASSLVAGGTNEQFF; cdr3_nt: TGTGCCAGCAGCTTAGTTGCGGGGGGAACAAATGAGCAGTTCTTC
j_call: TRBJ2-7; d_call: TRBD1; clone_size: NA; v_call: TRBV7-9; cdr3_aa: CASSLGAGGHEQYF; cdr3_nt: TGTGCCAGCAGCTTAGGGGCAGGGGGCCACGAGCAGTACTTC